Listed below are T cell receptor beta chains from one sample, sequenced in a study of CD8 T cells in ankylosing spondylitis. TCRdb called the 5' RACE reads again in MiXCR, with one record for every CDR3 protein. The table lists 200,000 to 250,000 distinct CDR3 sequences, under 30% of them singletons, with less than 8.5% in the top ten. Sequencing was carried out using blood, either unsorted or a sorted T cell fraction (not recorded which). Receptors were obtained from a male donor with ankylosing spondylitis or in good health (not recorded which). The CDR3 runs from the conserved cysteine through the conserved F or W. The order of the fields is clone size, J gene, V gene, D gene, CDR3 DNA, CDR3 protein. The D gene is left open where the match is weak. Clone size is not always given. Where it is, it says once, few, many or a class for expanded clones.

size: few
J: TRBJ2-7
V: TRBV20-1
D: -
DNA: TGCAGTGCTCGTGGGCAGGCTACCTACGAGCAGTACTTC
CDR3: CSARGQATYEQYF

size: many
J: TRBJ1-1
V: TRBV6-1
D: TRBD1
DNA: TGTGCCAGCAGGCGGACAGGGGAGAGCACTGAAGCTTTCTTT
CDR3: CASRRTGESTEAFF

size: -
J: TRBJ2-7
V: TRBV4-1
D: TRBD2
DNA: TGCGCCAGCAGCTTACGACTAGCGGCCTCCTACGAGCAGTACTTC
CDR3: CASSLRLAASYEQYF

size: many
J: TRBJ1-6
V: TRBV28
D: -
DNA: TGTGCCAGCAGTTCCCCAACAGGGAACTATAATTCACCCCTCCACTTT
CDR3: CASSSPTGNYNSPLHF

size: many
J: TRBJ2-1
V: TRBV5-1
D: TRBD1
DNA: TGCGCCAGCAGCTTTGGACAGGGAGAGTACAATGAGCAGTTCTTC
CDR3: CASSFGQGEYNEQFF

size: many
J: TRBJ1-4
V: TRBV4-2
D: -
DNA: TGTGCCAGCAGCCAACAGACAGGTCCTAATGAAAAACTGTTTTTT
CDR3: CASSQQTGPNEKLFF

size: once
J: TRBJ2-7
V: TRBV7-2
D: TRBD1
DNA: TGTGCCAGCAGCTTGGAGACAGGGAGCTCCTACGAGCAGTACTTC
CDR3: CASSLETGSSYEQYF

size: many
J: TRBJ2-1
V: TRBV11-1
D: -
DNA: TGTGCCAGCAGCCGAATGTCGGGTGGGGGTAGGCAGAGCTCCTACAATGAGCAGTTCTTC
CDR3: CASSRMSGGGRQSSYNEQFF

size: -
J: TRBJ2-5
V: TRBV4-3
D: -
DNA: TGCGCCAGCAGCCAAGATCTGGGCCACTGGGAGACCCAGTACTTC
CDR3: CASSQDLGHWETQYF

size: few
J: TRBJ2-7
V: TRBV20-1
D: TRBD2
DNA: TGCAGTGCTAGGGGGCAGGAGCGGACTAGCGGGAGCGACGAGCAGTACTTC
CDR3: CSARGQERTSGSDEQYF

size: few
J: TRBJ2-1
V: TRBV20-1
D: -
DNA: TGCAGTGCCCCGGGGCGGAGTAGCTCCTACAATGAGCAGTTCTTC
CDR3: CSAPGRSSSYNEQFF

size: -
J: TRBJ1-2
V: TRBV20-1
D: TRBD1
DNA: TGCAGTGCTACCCCGGGACAGGGGGCTGATGGCTACACCTTC
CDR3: CSATPGQGADGYTF

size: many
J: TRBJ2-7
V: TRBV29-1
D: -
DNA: TGCAGCGTTGCTGTAGCGGACGAGCAGTACTTC
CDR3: CSVAVADEQYF

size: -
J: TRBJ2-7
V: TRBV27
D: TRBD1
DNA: TGTGCCAGTTGGGACAGGTCCTACGAGCAGTACTTC
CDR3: CASWDRSYEQYF

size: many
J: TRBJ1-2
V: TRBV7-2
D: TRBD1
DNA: TGTGCCAGCAGCTTAGATGGGACAGGGGGATCCTATGGCTACACCTTC
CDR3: CASSLDGTGGSYGYTF

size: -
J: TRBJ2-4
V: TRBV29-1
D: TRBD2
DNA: TGCAGCGTACTAGCGGGCAAAAACATTCAGTACTTC
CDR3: CSVLAGKNIQYF

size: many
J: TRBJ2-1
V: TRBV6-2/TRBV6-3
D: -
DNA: TGTGCCAGCGGCCAAAATTATAAGGGCCGCAATGAGCAGTTCTTC
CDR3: CASGQNYKGRNEQFF

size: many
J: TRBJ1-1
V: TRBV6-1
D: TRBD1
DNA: TGTGCCAGCCTCTCCTACGGGACAGGGGAAGAAGCTTTCTTT
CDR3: CASLSYGTGEEAFF

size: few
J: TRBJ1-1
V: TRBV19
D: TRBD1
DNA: TGTGCCAGTAGTTCTTTGACAGGGATGAACACTGAAGCTTTCTTT
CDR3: CASSSLTGMNTEAFF